A single sample gave rise to the 12 T cell receptor beta chains below, sequenced in a study of blood T cell repertoires in COVID-19. The data were produced by immunoSEQ multiplex PCR, yet TCRdb's version contains in-frame clones alone and is incomplete. The sample has roughly 80,000 clones, less than 90% seen once; the top ten hold about 8.2%. Material: peripheral blood. These receptors came from a human donor in a cohort sampled during active COVID-19.

The chain uses TRBV2 and TRBJ1-1; 10 bases are a match to TRBD1. The CDR3 consists of 17 residues. Germline assignment: CDR1 SNHLY and CDR2 FYNNEI. V trimming: 9 bases; J trimming: 3 bases; junction bases outside the gene matches: 16. CDR3 protein: CARESTGGRFVDTEAFF. The DNA for the CDR3 is TGTGCCAGAGAATCGACAGGGGGCCGGTTCGTTGACACTGAAGCTTTCTTT.

In this sample, this clone turned up a few times. V is TRBV19 and J is TRBJ2-4; TRBD1 agrees at 7 bases. Per germline, CDR1 LNHDA and CDR2 SQIVND (reference sequence). This CDR3 contains 14 residues. Trimming cost V 5 bases and J 5 bases; bases outside gene matches: 6. In DNA, the CDR3 is TGTGCCAGTAGTGTCGGGACAGTCGAAAACATTCAGTACTTC. Translation: CASSVGTVENIQYF.

The chain recombines TRBV9 with TRBJ2-2; 8 positions agree with TRBD1. This CDR3 spans 15 amino acids. The germline CDR1 and CDR2 sequences are SGDLS and YYNGEE. V shed 5 bases and J 0 bases; nucleotides not matched to a gene: 3. In nucleotides, the CDR3 is TGTGCCAGCAGAAGACAGGGGACGAACACCGGGGAGCTGTTTTTT. It yields the protein CASRRQGTNTGELFF.

CDR3 in amino acids: CSARRQETQYF. Written as DNA, the CDR3 is TGCAGTGCTAGGCGCCAAGAGACCCAGTACTTC. The rearrangement uses TRBV20-1 and TRBJ2-5; D ambiguous. There are 11 residues in the CDR3. The germline V gene has CDR1 DFQATT and CDR2 SNEGSKA (reference sequence). The V end lost 3 bases, the J end lost 1 base, and 3 bases lay between the germline ends.

The V and J genes are TRBV11-2 and TRBJ2-2, with TRBD2 matching 9 bases. Germline CDR1 reads SGHAT; CDR2 reads FQNNGV. Losses at the gene ends were 4 bases for V and 4 bases for J; bases not matched to a gene: 7. This CDR3 contains 16 residues. The CDR3 here is CASSYWGGRATGELFF. In nucleotides, the CDR3 is TGTGCCAGCAGCTACTGGGGCGGGAGGGCCACCGGGGAGCTGTTTTTT.

The chain couples TRBV19 to TRBJ2-3, with a weak D call TRBD2 (5 bases). The CDR3 is 14 amino acids. CDR1 is LNHDA, CDR2 SQIVND, per germline (reference sequence). The germline V and J ends were trimmed by 3 bases and 5 bases, with 12 bases remaining between them. The CDR3 DNA follows: TGTGCCAGTAGTATGTTGGGAGAGGGAGATACGCAGTATTTT. This encodes CASSMLGEGDTQYF.

This clone was seen only once. The rearrangement links TRBV14 to TRBJ2-2, with D possibly matching TRBD1 (5 bases). V was shortened by 1 base and J by 6 bases, with 6 bases between the two germline ends. From germline, CDR1 is SGHDN and CDR2 FVKESK. This CDR3 comprises 13 residues. The CDR3 protein is CASSQAGSGELFF. The CDR3 DNA follows: TGTGCCAGCAGCCAAGCAGGGTCCGGGGAGCTGTTTTTT.

V gene TRBV29-1 combines with J gene TRBJ2-4; D possibly corresponds to TRBD1 (6 bases). The CDR3 loop spans 15 amino acids. The germline CDR1 and CDR2 sequences are SQVTM and ANQGSEA. Trimming pared 4 bases from V and 5 bases from J, leaving 18 bases between. The CDR3 DNA is TGCAGCGTTGTTCGGTCAGGGGCAGGGGAAAACATTCAGTACTTC. It specifies CSVVRSGAGENIQYF.

Only one count was recorded for this clone. V gene TRBV10-3 combines with J gene TRBJ1-6; the D is unclear. Germline V CDR1 and CDR2: ENHRY, SYGVKD. This CDR3 contains 13 residues. V lost 6 bases, J lost 8 bases, and 11 bases lay in between. This chain's CDR3 is CAIRSGDDSPLHF. CDR3 in DNA: TGTGCCATCAGATCTGGAGATGATTCACCCCTCCACTTT.

This clone was recorded a few times. V gene TRBV11-2 combines with J gene TRBJ2-7; 7 positions agree with TRBD2. Per germline, CDR1 SGHAT and CDR2 FQNNGV. V lost 0 bases, J lost 4 bases, and 6 bases stayed unmatched. The length of the CDR3 is 15 residues. CDR3 DNA sequence: TGTGCCAGCAGCTTAGATGCCCTAGCGGCATACGAGCAGTACTTC. Encoded protein: CASSLDALAAYEQYF.

The V and J genes are TRBV7-9 and TRBJ1-2; D is uncertain. Germline V gene data show CDR1 as SEHNR and CDR2 as FQNEAQ (reference sequence). Trimming cost V 4 bases and J 5 bases, with 17 bases left between them. The CDR3 is 15 residues long. CDR3 amino acids: CASSSTRDTSYGYTF. DNA of the CDR3: TGTGCCAGCAGCTCTACTAGGGATACATCGTATGGCTACACCTTC.

The chain uses TRBV4-2 and TRBJ2-3; D is uncertain. Deletions cut 0 bases from V and 2 bases from J, with 9 bases between. The CDR3 length is 15 residues. Germline V lookup: CDR1 LGHNA, CDR2 YNFKEQ. CDR3 region: CASSQDLADTDTQYF. CDR3 sequence (DNA): TGTGCCAGCAGCCAAGATTTAGCAGACACAGATACGCAGTATTTT.